The rows below give T cell receptor beta chains drawn from one sample of a study of post-analysis software for immune sequencing data. Each CDR3 protein is one row after TCRdb ran MiXCR on the PCR reads. The sample has approximately 630,000 distinct CDR3 sequences, around 60% seen once. The sequenced sample consisted of blood. Every receptor here comes from a girl aged 2-15 years with multiple sclerosis. CDR3s include the opening cysteine and the closing phenylalanine or tryptophan. Fields, in order: V gene, clone size, J gene, D gene, CDR3 protein, CDR3 DNA. A D gene is named only where the DNA matches it firmly. Rows give clone size only sometimes, using once, few, many, or a class for an expanded clone.

v_call: TRBV27; clone_size: .; j_call: TRBJ2-7; d_call: .; cdr3_aa: CASSLGPPRAPYEQYF; cdr3_nt: TGTGCCAGCAGTCTGGGTCCTCCGCGTGCGCCTTACGAGCAGTACTTC
v_call: TRBV5-1; clone_size: .; j_call: TRBJ1-1; d_call: .; cdr3_aa: CASSPGEPTGPEAFF; cdr3_nt: TGCGCCAGCTCACCGGGGGAACCCACAGGACCTGAAGCTTTCTTT
v_call: TRBV5-6; clone_size: few; j_call: TRBJ1-1; d_call: .; cdr3_aa: CASSSLGRGTEAFF; cdr3_nt: TGTGCCAGCAGCTCCCTTGGCAGAGGTACTGAAGCTTTCTTT
v_call: TRBV7-9; clone_size: .; j_call: TRBJ2-5; d_call: .; cdr3_aa: CASSPLGGWETQYF; cdr3_nt: TGTGCCAGCAGCCCGCTAGGGGGTTGGGAGACCCAGTACTTC
v_call: TRBV6-1; clone_size: .; j_call: TRBJ2-5; d_call: .; cdr3_aa: CASSGVYGPQETQYF; cdr3_nt: TGTGCCAGCAGTGGGGTGTATGGGCCCCAAGAGACCCAGTACTTC
v_call: TRBV10-2; clone_size: .; j_call: TRBJ2-1; d_call: TRBD2; cdr3_aa: CASSTSGRVNEQFF; cdr3_nt: TGCGCCAGCAGTACTAGCGGGAGGGTAAATGAGCAGTTCTTC
v_call: TRBV5-6; clone_size: .; j_call: TRBJ2-5; d_call: .; cdr3_aa: CAGSLLEETQYF; cdr3_nt: TGTGCCGGCAGCTTGTTGGAAGAGACCCAGTACTTC
v_call: TRBV24-1; clone_size: .; j_call: TRBJ2-2; d_call: .; cdr3_aa: CATSDPGVTGERFF; cdr3_nt: TGTGCCACCAGTGATCCAGGGGTCACCGGGGAGCGGTTTTTT
v_call: TRBV12-3/TRBV12-4; clone_size: .; j_call: TRBJ2-3; d_call: .; cdr3_aa: CASRGYTQYF; cdr3_nt: TGTGCCAGTAGAGGGTATACGCAGTATTTT
v_call: TRBV7-9; clone_size: .; j_call: TRBJ2-2; d_call: TRBD1; cdr3_aa: CASSVPDRGWLRNTGELFF; cdr3_nt: TGTGCCAGCAGCGTTCCCGACAGGGGATGGTTAAGGAACACCGGGGAGCTGTTTTTT
v_call: TRBV29-1; clone_size: .; j_call: TRBJ1-1; d_call: .; cdr3_aa: CSVLTSNTEAFF; cdr3_nt: TGCAGCGTTCTGACAAGCAACACTGAAGCTTTCTTT
v_call: TRBV9; clone_size: .; j_call: TRBJ1-2; d_call: .; cdr3_aa: CASSLTPRQASNYGYTF; cdr3_nt: TGTGCCAGCAGCCTCACACCCAGACAGGCTTCTAACTATGGCTACACCTTC
v_call: TRBV7-9; clone_size: .; j_call: TRBJ2-6; d_call: TRBD1; cdr3_aa: CASSQITGGASGANVLTF; cdr3_nt: TGTGCCAGCAGCCAGATTACAGGGGGCGCCTCTGGGGCCAACGTCCTGACTTTC
v_call: TRBV5-6; clone_size: .; j_call: TRBJ1-5; d_call: TRBD1; cdr3_aa: CASSSGVRGLQHF; cdr3_nt: TGTGCCAGCAGCTCTGGTGTCAGGGGGCTGCAGCATTTT
v_call: TRBV5-1; clone_size: .; j_call: TRBJ1-2; d_call: .; cdr3_aa: CASSETGKTNYGYTF; cdr3_nt: TGCGCCAGCAGTGAAACAGGGAAAACTAACTATGGCTACACCTTC